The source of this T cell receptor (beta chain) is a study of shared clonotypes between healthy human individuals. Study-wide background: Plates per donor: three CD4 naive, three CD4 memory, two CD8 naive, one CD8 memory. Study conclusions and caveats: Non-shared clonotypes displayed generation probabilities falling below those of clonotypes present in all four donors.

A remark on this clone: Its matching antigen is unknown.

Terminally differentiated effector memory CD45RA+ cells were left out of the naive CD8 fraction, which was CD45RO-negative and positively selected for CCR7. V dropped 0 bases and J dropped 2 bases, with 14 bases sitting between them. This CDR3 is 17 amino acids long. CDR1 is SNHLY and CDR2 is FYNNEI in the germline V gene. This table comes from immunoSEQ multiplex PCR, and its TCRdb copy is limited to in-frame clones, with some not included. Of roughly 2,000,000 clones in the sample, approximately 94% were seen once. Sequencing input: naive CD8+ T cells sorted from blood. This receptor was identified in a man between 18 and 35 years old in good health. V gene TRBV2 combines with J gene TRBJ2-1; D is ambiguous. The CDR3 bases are TGTGCCAGCAGTGAAGCGACCGGGTCGCCCACCTACAATGAGCAGTTCTTC. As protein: CASSEATGSPTYNEQFF.